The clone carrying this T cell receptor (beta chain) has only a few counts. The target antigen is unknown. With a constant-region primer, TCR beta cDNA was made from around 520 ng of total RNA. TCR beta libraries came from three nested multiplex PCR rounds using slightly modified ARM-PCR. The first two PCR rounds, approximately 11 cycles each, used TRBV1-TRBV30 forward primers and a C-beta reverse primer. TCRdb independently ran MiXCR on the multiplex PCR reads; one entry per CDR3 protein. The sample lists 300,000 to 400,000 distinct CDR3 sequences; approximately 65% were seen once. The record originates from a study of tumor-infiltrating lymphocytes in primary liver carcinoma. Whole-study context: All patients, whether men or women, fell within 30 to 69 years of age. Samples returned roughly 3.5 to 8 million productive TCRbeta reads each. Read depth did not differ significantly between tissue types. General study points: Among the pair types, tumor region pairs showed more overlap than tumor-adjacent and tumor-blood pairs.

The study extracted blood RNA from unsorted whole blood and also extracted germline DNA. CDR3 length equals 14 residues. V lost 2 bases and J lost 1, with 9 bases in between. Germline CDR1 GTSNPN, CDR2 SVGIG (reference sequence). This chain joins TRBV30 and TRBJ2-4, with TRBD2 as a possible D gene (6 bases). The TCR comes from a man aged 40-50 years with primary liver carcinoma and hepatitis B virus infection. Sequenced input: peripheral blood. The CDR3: CAWSKEGAKNIQYF. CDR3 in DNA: TGTGCCTGGAGTAAGGAGGGTGCCAAAAACATTCAGTACTTC. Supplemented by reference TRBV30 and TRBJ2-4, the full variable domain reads SQTIHQWPATLVQPVGSPLSLECTVEGTSNPNLYWYRQAAGRGLQLLFYSVGIGQISSEVPQNLSASRPQDRQFILSSKKLLLSDSGFYLCAWSKEGAKNIQYFGAGTRLSVL.